Given below is one T cell receptor beta chain in context. This sample is drawn from a study of blood T cell repertoires in COVID-19. Overall study context: Collection of acute and convalescent COVID-19 samples took place in the United States, Italy and Spain. Sample material is recorded as cDNA or gDNA derived from T cells, B-cell-depleted T cells, or PBMCs.

In the original processing: For nucleated cells, counts were estimated from reference gene primer amplification. Method: immunoSEQ multiplex PCR; TCRdb's copy keeps in-frame clones and lacks some. Clone size and the V and J calls come from that table; the DNA yielded D and trimming. The sample holds tens of thousands of clones, about 86% seen once. The length of the CDR3 is 15 residues. CDR1 LGHDT and CDR2 YNNKEL come from the germline V gene (reference sequence). Trimming took off 2 bases at V and 8 bases at J, with 15 bases between the two ends. The sequence derives from a man older than 75 with active COVID-19. The sequencing input was peripheral blood. The chain links TRBV3-1 (or the pseudogene TRBV3-2) to TRBJ1-4; the D is unclear. The CDR3 loop reads CASSQLQNSQEKLFF. CDR3 nucleotides: TGTGCCAGCAGCCAATTACAAAATTCACAGGAAAAACTGTTTTTT.